The entry below describes one TCR beta chain. These data originate in a study of blood T cell repertoires in COVID-19. Germline V gene sequence: CDR1 MNHEY, CDR2 SVGAGI. The CDR3 totals 15 residues. With 6 bases clipped from V and 7 bases from J, the junction kept 10 bases outside the gene matches. Sequencing used immunoSEQ multiplex PCR; TCRdb keeps in-frame clones, though not all of them. The repertoire holds fewer than 350,000 clones, with around 85% as singletons. The sequenced sample was PBMCs or T cells enriched from blood (not recorded which). This TCR came from a woman in her thirties or forties who had recovered from COVID-19. J is TRBJ2-5 and V is TRBV6-5; 11 bases match TRBD2. The CDR3 nucleotides read TGTGCCAGCAGCCCCGGACTAGCGGGCAAGGGGACCCAGTACTTC. Translation gives CASSPGLAGKGTQYF.